This T cell receptor beta chain was identified in a study of tumor and adjacent non-tumor tissue in lung cancer. Study at large: On average, productive TCRbeta reads reached roughly 4.2 million per sample.

Only a few counts were recorded for this clonotype. Germline values: CDR1 SGHRS, CDR2 YFSETQ. The CDR3 contains 13 residues. With 1 base removed from V and 5 bases from J, the gap between germline ends came to 9 bases. The template was RNA from unsorted bulk tissue. More than 3 cm separated this lung sample from the edge of the tumor. TCRbeta libraries were built with three rounds of nested PCR, modified from ARM-PCR. Using its own MiXCR run on the multiplex PCR reads, TCRdb lists one record per CDR3 protein. This sample has 80,000 to 100,000 distinct CDR3 sequences, with 80% found just once. The receptor comes from a man in his 60s with small cell lung cancer. The chain combines TRBV5-1 with TRBJ1-1; D unresolved. Sequencing was carried out using distant non-tumor lung tissue. The CDR3 region has the DNA TGCGCCAGCAGCTTGTGGGCAAATACTGAAGCTTTCTTT. Its protein is CASSLWANTEAFF.